These T cell receptor beta chains were read from a single sample in a study of Graves' ophthalmopathy and Graves' hyperthyroidism. TCRdb independently ran MiXCR on the multiplex PCR reads; one entry per CDR3 protein. The table lists about 58,000 distinct CDR3 sequences, roughly half of them singletons, with roughly 5% in the top ten. Sequenced material: peripheral blood. These receptor sequences come from an adult woman with Graves' ophthalmopathy. Both conserved end residues are part of each CDR3. The D gene is left open where the match is weak. Only part of the rows carry a size: once, few, many, or a class if the clone is expanded.

v_gene	j_gene	d_gene	abundance	CDR3nt	CDR3aa
TRBV2	TRBJ2-2	TRBD1	NA	TGTGCCAGCCGGGGACAGAGAACCGGGGAGCTGTTTTTT	CASRGQRTGELFF
TRBV5-8	TRBJ2-1	TRBD2	many	TGTGCCAGCAGCTTGGGCGGGAGGGTAAATGAGCAGTTCTTC	CASSLGGRVNEQFF
TRBV7-8	TRBJ1-6	NA	many	TGTGCCAGCAGCTTAAATCAGGGTTTCGGTAATTCACCCCTCCACTTT	CASSLNQGFGNSPLHF
TRBV10-3	TRBJ1-5	TRBD1	once	TGTGCCATCAGCCAGGGGGACCAGCCCCAGCATTTT	CAISQGDQPQHF
TRBV9	TRBJ2-7	TRBD2	many	TGTGCCAGCAGCGTATCAGGGACTAGCGGTCCCTACGAGCAGTACTTC	CASSVSGTSGPYEQYF
TRBV7-3	TRBJ2-1	TRBD2	NA	TGTGCCAGCAGCCCTAGCGGGGTCCCACCTGGGAATGAGCAGTTCTTC	CASSPSGVPPGNEQFF
TRBV28	TRBJ1-2	NA	many	TGTCTCATCTGGGGGGGCTATGGCTACACCTTC	CLIWGGYGYTF
TRBV6-4	TRBJ2-3	TRBD1	NA	TGTGCCAGCTCACCAGGGACAGGCACAGATACGCAGAATTTT	CASSPGTGTDTQNF
TRBV5-8	TRBJ1-5	NA	NA	TGTGCCAGCAGCTTTGGCCCCGACCATCAGCCCCAGCATTTT	CASSFGPDHQPQHF
TRBV7-2	TRBJ1-2	NA	many	TGTGCCAGCACTTTAGCCCGCAGCGATGGCTACACCTTC	CASTLARSDGYTF
TRBV29-1	TRBJ1-3	NA	few	TGCAGCGTTGTCGCGGCGAGAAACACCATATATTTT	CSVVAARNTIYF
TRBV28	TRBJ2-2	NA	few	TGTGCCAGCAGTTTGAGTAATGACGGCACCCTCGTGGGGGAGCTGTTTTTT	CASSLSNDGTLVGELFF
TRBV5-1	TRBJ1-2	NA	many	TGCGCCAGCAGCTCCAACACAGGGAACTATGGCTACACCTTC	CASSSNTGNYGYTF
TRBV19	TRBJ2-7	TRBD1	many	TGTGCCAGTGACCCCCCCTTAGGACAGGACTCCTACGAGCAGTACTTC	CASDPPLGQDSYEQYF
TRBV6-5	TRBJ2-5	NA	many	TGTGCCAGCAGCCGGGACGGGGAAGAGACCCAGTACTTC	CASSRDGEETQYF
TRBV25-1	TRBJ2-7	TRBD2	NA	TGTGCCAGTAGTATAGGGAGTGGGGAGGGCGAGCAGTACTTC	CASSIGSGEGEQYF
TRBV2	TRBJ2-1	TRBD2	few	TGTGCCAGCAGCCAAGATAATCTAGCGGGAGGCCCGAGGACGAATGAGCAGTTCTTC	CASSQDNLAGGPRTNEQFF
TRBV29-1	TRBJ2-7	NA	many	TGCAGCGCCGCACCCGGGGCCCGGGGGGCCGAGCAGTACTTC	CSAAPGARGAEQYF
TRBV10-3	TRBJ2-3	TRBD2	once	TGTGCCATCAGTGGGGGGACTAGGGATACGCAGTATTTT	CAISGGTRDTQYF
TRBV28	TRBJ1-3	NA	many	TGTGCCAGCAGTTTAGGACTAGGGCGAAACACCATATATTTT	CASSLGLGRNTIYF
TRBV6-2/TRBV6-3	TRBJ2-7	NA	many	TGTGCCAGCAGTTACGACGTAATAGGGGAGCAGTACTTC	CASSYDVIGEQYF
TRBV6-2/TRBV6-3	TRBJ1-1	NA	few	TGTGCCAGCAGTTGCGGGGTAGGGACTGAAGCTTTCTTT	CASSCGVGTEAFF
TRBV18	TRBJ1-1	NA	many	TGTGCCAGCTCACAGGAAGGGAACACTGAAGCTTTCTTT	CASSQEGNTEAFF
TRBV20-1	TRBJ2-7	NA	NA	TGCAGTGCTCTAGGACCATACGAGCAGTACTTC	CSALGPYEQYF